The 24 T cell receptor beta chains below were found in one sample sequenced in a study of T cell responses to AZD1222 COVID-19 vaccine. This table comes from immunoSEQ multiplex PCR, and its TCRdb copy is limited to in-frame clones, with some not included. Here the sample spans roughly 97,000 clones, more than 75% being singletons. The sequenced sample was peripheral blood, obtained 28 days after the second dose of the MenACWY control vaccine. These receptors were taken from an adult who received the MenACWY meningococcal vaccine as a control.

V and J are TRBV5-1 and TRBJ1-5, with a possible D match to TRBD1 (5 bases). Germline loops: CDR1 SGHRS, CDR2 YFSETQ. This CDR3 region has 15 residues. Trimming pared 4 bases from V and 2 bases from J, leaving 13 bases between. Here the CDR3 DNA reads TGCGCCAGCAGCCGAGGGACGGGAGGCAATCAGCCCCAGCATTTT. Protein: CASSRGTGGNQPQHF.

The V and J genes are TRBV6-2 or TRBV6-3 and TRBJ2-7, with 7 bases identical to TRBD1. The V and J ends lost 4 bases and 0 bases, in that order; junction bases with no gene match: 3. The CDR3 totals 14 residues. Germline V gene data show CDR1 as MNHEY and CDR2 as SVGEGT. CDR3 amino acids: CASSWRQGSYEQYF. The CDR3 DNA reads as TGTGCCAGCAGTTGGAGACAGGGCTCCTACGAGCAGTACTTC.

The genes are TRBV7-2 and TRBJ2-4; D is unclear. V gave up 1 base and J gave up 9 bases, with 4 bases separating them. This CDR3 contains 11 residues. CDR1 is SGHTA and CDR2 is FQGNSA in the germline V gene. CDR3 region: CASSLGGIQYF. For the CDR3, the DNA is TGTGCCAGCAGCTTAGGGGGCATTCAGTACTTC.

V gene TRBV27 combines with J gene TRBJ1-4; D might be TRBD1 (6 bases). Germline V gene lookup returns CDR1 MNHEY and CDR2 SMNVEV (reference sequence). V was shortened by 5 bases and J by 2 bases, with 18 bases between the two germline ends. The CDR3 extends over 17 amino acids. Here the CDR3 DNA reads TGTGCCAGCAGTCCCCTCCCCTACAGGGTCACTAATGAAAAACTGTTTTTT. It encodes CASSPLPYRVTNEKLFF.

The chain couples TRBV5-6 to TRBJ2-7; D not certain. CDR1 is SGHDT, CDR2 YYEEEE, per germline. CDR3 length: 13 residues. Deletions cut 2 bases from V and 2 bases from J, with 8 bases between. The CDR3 nucleotides read TGTGCCAGCAGCTTCTCTCCGACCTACGAGCAGTACTTC. Translated: CASSFSPTYEQYF.

This clone was detected a few times. CDR3 in DNA: TGCGCCAGCAGCTTTACAGGGGGAACCGGGGAGCTGTTTTTT. Translating it yields CASSFTGGTGELFF. This sequence joins TRBV5-1 and TRBJ2-2, with 8 bases identical to TRBD1. The CDR3 is 14 amino acids. The germline V gene encodes CDR1 SGHRS and CDR2 YFSETQ. Trimming took 2 bases from V and 5 from J; bases not matched to a gene: 2.

The chain recombines TRBV6-4 with TRBJ2-3; the match to TRBD2 covers 8 bases. Germline V gene sequence: CDR1 MRHNA, CDR2 SNTAGT. With V trimmed by 8 bases and J by 6 bases, 7 bases remained unmatched. The length of the CDR3 is 13 residues. Written as DNA, the CDR3 is TGTGCCAGCGCCATAACGGGAGGGGATACGCAGTATTTT. Protein sequence: CASAITGGDTQYF.

This clone appeared a few times. The rearrangement joins TRBV11-2 to TRBJ2-2; 11 positions agree with TRBD2. Germline values: CDR1 SGHAT, CDR2 FQNNGV. The CDR3 covers 14 residues. J lost 6 bases, V lost 5 bases, and 2 bases had no gene match. The DNA for the CDR3 is TGTGCCAGCAGCGGGACTAGCGGTTCCGGGGAGCTGTTTTTT. Residues: CASSGTSGSGELFF.

This clone was detected a few times. The J gene is TRBJ2-5, the V gene TRBV7-3; TRBD2 aligns across 12 bases. V lost 0 bases and J lost 5; bases outside the gene matches: 7. Germline V lookup: CDR1 SGHTA, CDR2 FQGTGA. The CDR3 sequence is 17 residues long. CDR3 sequence (DNA): TGTGCCAGCAGCTTAACTCCGGGACTAGCGGGTCGTGAGACCCAGTACTTC. Amino acids: CASSLTPGLAGRETQYF.

This chain connects TRBV9 to TRBJ1-6, with TRBD1 identical over 7 bases. Germline values: CDR1 SGDLS, CDR2 YYNGEE. CDR3 size: 15 residues. V lost 4 bases to trimming and J lost 5 bases; unmatched junction nucleotides: 6. CDR3 loop: CASSPRDRDNSPLHF. CDR3 sequence (DNA): TGTGCCAGCAGCCCCCGGGACAGAGATAATTCACCCCTCCACTTT. Drawing the rest from reference TRBV9 and TRBJ1-6, the complete variable domain is DSGVTQTPKHLITATGQRVTLRCSPRSGDLSVYWYQQSLDQGLQFLIQYYNGEERAKGNILERFSAQQFPDLHSELNLSSLELGDSALYFCASSPRDRDNSPLHFGNGTRLTVT.

This chain joins TRBV6-2 or TRBV6-3 and TRBJ1-1; 7 bases line up with TRBD1. The CDR3 has 15 amino acids. Germline values: CDR1 MNHEY, CDR2 SVGEGT. V was clipped by 2 bases and J by 6 bases; unmatched bases: 9. DNA for the CDR3: TGTGCCAGCAGTTACGCGACAGGGAATGGACCTGAAGCTTTCTTT. The encoded protein is CASSYATGNGPEAFF.

This clone was seen only a few times. This chain joins TRBV7-2 and TRBJ1-2; 11 nucleotides agree with TRBD1. Losses at the gene ends were 4 bases for V and 8 bases for J; bases not matched to a gene: 3. Germline loops: CDR1 SGHTA, CDR2 FQGNSA. This CDR3 is built from 13 residues. The DNA for the CDR3 is TGTGCCAGCAGCTCGGGACAGGGGGGCGGCTACACCTTC. Translation: CASSSGQGGGYTF. The whole variable domain, remainder taken from reference TRBV7-2 and TRBJ1-2, is GAGVSQSPSNKVTEKGKDVELRCDPISGHTALYWYRQSLGQGLEFLIYFQGNSAPDKSGLPSDRFSAERTGGSVSTLTIQRTQQEDSAVYLCASSSGQGGGYTFGSGTRLTVV.

The rearrangement joins TRBV7-2 to TRBJ1-5; 7 bases map to TRBD1. V was pared by 5 bases and J by 9 bases, with 7 bases of the junction left unmatched. Germline V CDR1 and CDR2: SGHTA, FQGNSA. The CDR3 contains 13 residues. CDR3 nucleotides: TGTGCCAGCAGCCAGGGGGGGGGTCGGCCCCAGCATTTT. Amino acids: CASSQGGGRPQHF. Looking up the rest from reference TRBV7-2 and TRBJ1-5 gives the full variable domain: GAGVSQSPSNKVTEKGKDVELRCDPISGHTALYWYRQSLGQGLEFLIYFQGNSAPDKSGLPSDRFSAERTGGSVSTLTIQRTQQEDSAVYLCASSQGGGRPQHFGDGTRLSIL.

V is TRBV19 and J is TRBJ2-6; D is unresolved. The V gene lost 0 bases and the J gene lost 5 bases, with 5 bases spanning the gap. This CDR3 is 14 amino acids long. In germline, CDR1 is LNHDA, CDR2 SQIVND (reference sequence). CDR3 sequence: CASSIDPWANVLTF. CDR3 DNA sequence: TGTGCCAGTAGTATAGATCCCTGGGCCAACGTCCTGACTTTC. The whole variable domain, remainder taken from reference TRBV19 and TRBJ2-6, is DGGITQSPKYLFRKEGQNVTLSCEQNLNHDAMYWYRQDPGQGLRLIYYSQIVNDFQKGDIAEGYSVSREKKESFPLTVTSAQKNPTAFYLCASSIDPWANVLTFGAGSRLTVL.

The chain combines TRBV24-1 with TRBJ1-2, with 8 bases fitting TRBD1. The CDR3 loop spans 13 amino acids. Germline lookup yields CDR1 KGHDR and CDR2 SFDVKD. With 6 bases clipped from V and 8 bases from J, the junction kept 7 bases outside the gene matches. CDR3 nucleotides: TGTGCCACCAGTCGGACAGGGTATCAAGGCTACACCTTC. Translation gives CATSRTGYQGYTF.

This clone came up once. The chain recombines TRBV6-2 or TRBV6-3 with TRBJ1-5; 10 positions match TRBD1. The CDR3 loop spans 17 amino acids. Per germline, CDR1 MNHEY and CDR2 SVGEGT. J gave up 2 bases and V 6 bases, and 10 bases lay outside the gene matches. CDR3 residues: CASSPGQGVVGNQPQHF. The CDR3 region has the DNA TGTGCCAGCAGCCCCGGACAGGGGGTCGTTGGCAATCAGCCCCAGCATTTT.

As DNA, the CDR3 is TGTGCCAGCACGAGACAGGCGGGTAATTCACCCCTCCACTTT. Its translation is CASTRQAGNSPLHF. The rearrangement uses TRBV6-5 and TRBJ1-6, with a weak D call TRBD1 (6 bases). Looked up from germline, CDR1 is MNHEY and CDR2 is SVGAGI. Trimming pared 7 bases from V and 6 bases from J, leaving 13 bases between. This CDR3 has 14 amino acids.

This clone was seen just once. The V gene is TRBV7-6, the J gene TRBJ1-3; D gene unclear. Trimming took 4 bases from V and 9 from J, leaving 16 bases between them. From germline, CDR1 is SGHVS and CDR2 FNYEAQ. This CDR3 spans 14 amino acids. The CDR3 loop is CASSSTDARATIYF. CDR3 DNA sequence: TGTGCCAGCAGCTCGACGGACGCAAGGGCCACCATATATTTT.

This clone has just a few counts. The chain recombines TRBV7-9 with TRBJ1-3; D is uncertain. Deletions cut 4 bases from V and 0 bases from J, with 13 bases between. The CDR3 runs 16 residues. Germline V gives CDR1 SEHNR, CDR2 FQNEAQ (reference sequence). CDR3 bases: TGTGCCAGCAGCTCGCGGAATCCTGGCTCTGGAAACACCATATATTTT. Its translation is CASSSRNPGSGNTIYF.

This chain links TRBV5-5 with TRBJ1-2; TRBD1 agrees at 10 bases. V trimming: 4 bases; J trimming: 6 bases; junction bases outside the gene matches: 9. There are 15 residues in the CDR3. The germline V gene encodes CDR1 SGHKS and CDR2 YYEKEE (reference sequence). DNA for the CDR3: TGTGCCAGCAGCGCTTGGACAGGGGGGACGAATGGCTACACCTTC. This encodes CASSAWTGGTNGYTF.

The chain carries TRBV21-1 and TRBJ1-6; the table's D call of TRBD1 was not tested on the DNA. TRBV21-1 is an annotated pseudogene. CDR3 size: 15 residues. CDR3 nucleotide sequence: TGTGCCAGCAGCAAAAGACCAGGGTGTAATTCACCCCTCCACTTT. Translated, it gives CASSKRPGCNSPLHF.

J is TRBJ1-2 and V is TRBV4-2; no clear D. The germline V and J ends were trimmed by 1 base and 5 bases, with 8 bases remaining between them. CDR3 length: 13 amino acids. CDR1 and CDR2 (germline): LGHNA, YNFKEQ. CDR3 DNA: TGTGCCAGCAGCCAAGGGCAAGGATATGGCTACACCTTC. Translation gives CASSQGQGYGYTF.

This chain links TRBV10-3 with TRBJ2-3, with 9 positions matching TRBD2. CDR3 length equals 15 residues. Germline CDR1 ENHRY, CDR2 SYGVKD. The junction had 2 bases not matched to a gene; V was cut back by 3 bases and J by 1 base. The DNA of the CDR3 is TGTGCCATCAGTGACGGCGGGGGGGGCACAGATACGCAGTATTTT. This codes for CAISDGGGGTDTQYF.

The gene calls are TRBV27 and TRBJ2-1; D remains ambiguous. The germline V gene has CDR1 MNHEY and CDR2 SMNVEV (reference sequence). The CDR3 totals 12 residues. V dropped 5 bases and J dropped 6 bases, with 8 bases sitting between them. CDR3 DNA sequence: TGTGCCAGCAGTCTCACCTCCAATGAGCAGTTCTTC. The encoded protein is CASSLTSNEQFF.